This paragraph covers one T cell receptor beta chain sequence. Its antigen is unidentified. A read error may explain this, as a much larger clone is one base away. These data are taken from a study of prognosis after radiotherapy for stage I lung cancer. In the study overall: At a biologically effective dose of at least 100 Gy and in 3 to 5 fractions, SBRT was the radiotherapy delivered.

Genomic DNA yielded TCR beta CDR3, amplified by two-round multiplex PCR. During first-round PCR, primers specific to each TRBV and TRBJ gene were used. MiXCR, applied by TCRdb to the multiplex PCR reads, yields one record per CDR3 protein. The data contain fewer than 40,000 distinct CDR3 sequences, more than 30% of them seen just once; the ten biggest clones take up roughly 27%. Study observations and caveats: Tumor-specific reactivity of the expanded TCR clones remained undetermined.

The source was PBMCs, collected before or after stereotactic body radiation therapy (not recorded which). The receptor was isolated from a donor aged 50 or older with non-small cell lung cancer.

The CDR3 DNA reads as TGTGCCAGCATCCATGCAGGGGGACAGGGCCTTAACACCGGGGAGCTGTTTTTT. This encodes CASIHAGGQGLNTGELFF. The chain recombines TRBV4-2 with TRBJ2-2; 9 bases map to TRBD1. CDR1 is LGHNA, CDR2 YNFKEQ, per germline. The CDR3 consists of 18 residues. V shed 7 bases, J shed 2 bases, and the junction held 14 bases outside the gene matches.